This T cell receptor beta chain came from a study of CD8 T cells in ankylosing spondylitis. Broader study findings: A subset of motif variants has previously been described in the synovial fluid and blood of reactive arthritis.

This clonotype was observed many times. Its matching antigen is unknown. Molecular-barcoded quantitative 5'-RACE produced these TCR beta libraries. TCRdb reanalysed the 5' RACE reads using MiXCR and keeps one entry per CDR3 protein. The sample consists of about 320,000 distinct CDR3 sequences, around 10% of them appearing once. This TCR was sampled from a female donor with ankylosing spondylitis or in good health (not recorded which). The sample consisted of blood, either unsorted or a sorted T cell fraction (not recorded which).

CDR3 sequence: CASTEIARGPNNSPLHF. The CDR3 nucleotides are TGTGCCAGCACCGAAATCGCAAGGGGGCCTAATAATTCACCCCTCCACTTT. V gene TRBV7-2 combines with J gene TRBJ1-6; 7 nucleotides line up with TRBD1. CDR1 is SGHTA, CDR2 FQGNSA, per germline. J was trimmed by 5 bases and V by 7 bases; bases with no gene match: 14. The length of the CDR3 is 17 residues.